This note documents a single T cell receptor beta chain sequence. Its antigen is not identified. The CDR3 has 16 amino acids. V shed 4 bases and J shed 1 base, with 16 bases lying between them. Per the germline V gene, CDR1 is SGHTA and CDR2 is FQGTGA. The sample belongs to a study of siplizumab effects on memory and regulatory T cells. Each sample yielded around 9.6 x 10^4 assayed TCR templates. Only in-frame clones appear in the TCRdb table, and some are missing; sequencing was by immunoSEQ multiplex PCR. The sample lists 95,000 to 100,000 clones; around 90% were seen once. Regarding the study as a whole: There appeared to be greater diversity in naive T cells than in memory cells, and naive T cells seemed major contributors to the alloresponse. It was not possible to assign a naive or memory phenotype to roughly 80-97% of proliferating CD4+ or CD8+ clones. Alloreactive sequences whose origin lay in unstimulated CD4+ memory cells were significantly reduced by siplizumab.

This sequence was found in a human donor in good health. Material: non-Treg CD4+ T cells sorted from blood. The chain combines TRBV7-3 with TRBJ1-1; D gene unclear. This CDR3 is CASSSVASTGNTEAFF. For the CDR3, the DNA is TGTGCCAGCAGCTCCGTAGCCTCTACCGGGAACACTGAAGCTTTCTTT.